The present entry profiles one T cell receptor beta chain with its context. The sample is drawn from a study of early T cells in non-severe SARS-CoV-2 infection. Between the trimmed V and J ends, which lost 6 bases and 12 bases, there was a span of 14 bases. CDR1 and CDR2 from the germline V gene are SQVTM and ANQGSEA. CDR3 length: 10 residues. TCRdb used MiXCR to reprocess the 5' RACE reads, holding one entry per CDR3 protein. Of 25,000 to 30,000 distinct CDR3 sequences in the sample, 5.1% were seen once. This clonotype originated in an adult who was a healthcare worker with PCR-confirmed SARS-CoV-2 infection or an uninfected control (not recorded which). Material for sequencing was whole blood. The rearrangement links TRBV29-1 to TRBJ1-1; D perhaps matches TRBD1 (5 bases). CDR3 in DNA: TGCAGCGTGAGGGGCATCGTTCCTTTCTTT. Translation: CSVRGIVPFF.